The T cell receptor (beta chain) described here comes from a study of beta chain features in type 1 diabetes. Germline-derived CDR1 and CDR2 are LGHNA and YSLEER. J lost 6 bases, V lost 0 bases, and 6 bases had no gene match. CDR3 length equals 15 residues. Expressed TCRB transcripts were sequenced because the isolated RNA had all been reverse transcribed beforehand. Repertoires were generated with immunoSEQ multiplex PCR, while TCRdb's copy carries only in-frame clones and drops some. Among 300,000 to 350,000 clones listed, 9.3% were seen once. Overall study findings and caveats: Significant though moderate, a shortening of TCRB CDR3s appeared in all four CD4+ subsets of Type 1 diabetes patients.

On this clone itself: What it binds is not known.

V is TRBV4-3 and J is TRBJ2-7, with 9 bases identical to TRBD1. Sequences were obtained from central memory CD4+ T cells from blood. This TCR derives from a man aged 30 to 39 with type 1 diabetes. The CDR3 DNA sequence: TGCGCCAGCAGCCAAGATCGTAACAGGGGGCGCGAGCAGTACTTC. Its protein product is CASSQDRNRGREQYF.